This is a list of T cell receptor beta chains from one sample in a study of CD8 T cells in Susac syndrome. One entry per CDR3 protein, called by TCRdb with MiXCR from the immunoSEQ multiplex PCR reads. The sample lists under 200,000 distinct CDR3 sequences; about 95% were seen once. Sample: CD8+ T cells from PBMCs. The source is a human donor with multiple sclerosis. CDR3s include the opening cysteine and the closing phenylalanine or tryptophan. The order of the fields is clone size, J gene, D gene, V gene, CDR3 protein, CDR3 DNA. D genes are given only for firm matches. A row's size may be missing; if present it is once, few, many or a size class.

.,TRBJ1-2,TRBD1,TRBV24-1,CATSLTGTDGYTF,TGTGCCACCAGCTTGACAGGGACTGATGGCTACACCTTC
once,TRBJ2-3,.,TRBV6-5,CASRASLRTDTQYF,TGTGCCAGCAGGGCATCTCTTAGGACAGATACGCAGTATTTT
.,TRBJ2-1,TRBD1,TRBV25-1,CASSQTGGSYNEQFF,TGTGCCAGCAGTCAGACAGGGGGCTCCTACAATGAGCAGTTCTTC
.,TRBJ2-5,.,TRBV12-3/TRBV12-4,CASSLRDLETQYF,TGTGCCAGCAGTTTACGTGATCTAGAGACCCAGTACTTC
.,TRBJ1-1,.,TRBV20-1,CSATRVATNTEAFF,TGCAGTGCTACCAGGGTGGCCACGAACACTGAAGCTTTCTTT
.,TRBJ2-1,TRBD1,TRBV2,CASTQGAGVYNEQFF,TGTGCCAGCACCCAGGGGGCGGGTGTTTACAATGAGCAGTTCTTC
.,TRBJ2-7,TRBD2,TRBV11-2,CASSLKPSGPQQYF,TGTGCCAGCAGCCTAAAACCTAGCGGACCTCAGCAGTACTTC
.,TRBJ1-2,.,TRBV27,CASSMGLYYGYTF,TGTGCCAGCAGTATGGGACTCTACTATGGCTACACCTTC
.,TRBJ2-5,.,TRBV9,CASSGPGAKETQYF,TGTGCCAGCAGCGGACCGGGGGCAAAAGAGACCCAGTACTTC
.,TRBJ2-7,.,TRBV20-1,CSARPSSSYEQYF,TGCAGTGCTAGACCCAGCTCCTCCTACGAGCAGTACTTC
.,TRBJ2-3,TRBD2,TRBV4-2,CASSQWTGGPTDTQYF,TGTGCCAGCAGCCAATGGACGGGGGGGCCCACAGATACGCAGTATTTT
.,TRBJ2-7,.,TRBV11-2,CASSLINREDYEQYF,TGTGCCAGCAGCTTAATCAACAGGGAAGACTACGAGCAGTACTTC
.,TRBJ1-5,.,TRBV7-9,CASSLGQPNQPQHF,TGTGCCAGCAGCTTAGGACAGCCAAATCAGCCCCAGCATTTT
.,TRBJ2-1,TRBD2,TRBV3-1,CASSPGWEGEQFF,TGTGCCAGCAGTCCCGGTTGGGAGGGTGAGCAGTTCTTC
.,TRBJ2-7,.,TRBV27,CAGTRRGKDEQYF,TGTGCAGGGACAAGGCGGGGAAAAGACGAGCAGTACTTC
.,TRBJ1-5,.,TRBV23-1,CASTPGSSGQPQHF,TGCGCCAGCACCCCAGGGTCCTCCGGTCAGCCCCAGCATTTT
.,TRBJ2-1,TRBD2,TRBV20-1,CSARGLRETYNEQFF,TGCAGTGCTAGAGGGCTGCGGGAGACCTACAATGAGCAGTTCTTC
.,TRBJ1-5,TRBD1,TRBV9,CASSRSGTGDQPQHF,TGTGCCAGCAGCCGCTCCGGGACAGGGGACCAGCCCCAGCATTTT
.,TRBJ1-6,TRBD1,TRBV27,CASRQTQGTSNSPLHF,TGTGCCAGCAGACAAACACAGGGGACCTCAAATTCACCCCTCCACTTT
.,TRBJ2-5,.,TRBV25-1,CASNSDQETQYF,TGTGCCAGCAATAGCGACCAAGAGACCCAGTACTTC
.,TRBJ1-2,.,TRBV9,CASSVWSSSRYYGYTF,TGTGCCAGCAGCGTATGGTCTTCGTCCCGATACTATGGCTACACCTTC
once,TRBJ2-1,.,TRBV5-1,CASSLVRDVNEQFF,TGCGCCAGCAGCTTGGTTAGGGATGTTAATGAGCAGTTCTTC
.,TRBJ2-1,.,TRBV28,CASSFPPLPQFF,TGTGCCAGCAGTTTTCCACCCCTACCGCAGTTCTTC
.,TRBJ2-1,.,TRBV12-3/TRBV12-4,CASRVRPNEQFF,TGTGCCAGCAGGGTACGGCCGAATGAGCAGTTCTTC
.,TRBJ1-2,.,TRBV29-1,CSASDRGAGYTF,TGCAGCGCATCAGACCGGGGCGCGGGCTACACCTTC
.,TRBJ2-1,TRBD2,TRBV4-1,CASSQGGLAEEQFF,TGCGCCAGCAGCCAAGGCGGACTAGCGGAGGAGCAGTTCTTC
.,TRBJ2-7,.,TRBV7-9,CASSFSDSEQYF,TGTGCCAGCAGCTTTTCGGACAGCGAGCAGTACTTC